This is a list of T cell receptor beta chains from one sample in a study of T cells after yellow fever vaccination. TCRdb re-derived calls from the 5' RACE reads in MiXCR, one entry per CDR3 protein. The sample yields over 150,000 distinct CDR3 sequences, approximately 6.2% seen once. The sequencing here drew on CD4+ T cells sorted from PBMCs, taken on the day of the first yellow fever vaccination. The receptors were gathered from a man younger than 30 who received the YFV17D yellow fever vaccine. CDR3s include the opening cysteine and the closing phenylalanine or tryptophan. D genes are given only for firm matches. Some rows mark clone size as missing; the rest say once, few, many or name a class of expanded clone.

j_gene	v_gene	abundance	d_gene	CDR3nt	CDR3aa
TRBJ1-5	TRBV30	few	TRBD1	TGTGCCTGGAGTGTCGGGACAGGATCGGGCAATCAGCCCCAGCATTTT	CAWSVGTGSGNQPQHF
TRBJ2-5	TRBV5-1	many	TRBD1	TGCGCCAGCAACTCCGGGACAGACCAAGAGACCCAGTACTTC	CASNSGTDQETQYF
TRBJ2-7	TRBV7-3	few	NA	TGTGCCAGCAGCTTAACCTCTTACTCCGAGCAGTACTTC	CASSLTSYSEQYF
TRBJ1-3	TRBV5-1	many	TRBD1	TGCGCCAGCAGCTTGGACAGGGGACCTGGAAACACCATATATTTT	CASSLDRGPGNTIYF
TRBJ1-2	TRBV7-9	NA	NA	TGTGCCAGCAGCCCGGACATCCCGAGTGGCTACACCTTC	CASSPDIPSGYTF
TRBJ2-5	TRBV24-1	NA	NA	TGTGCCACCAGTAGTTCCAGGCAAGAGACCCAGTACTTC	CATSSSRQETQYF
TRBJ2-1	TRBV5-1	NA	TRBD2	TGCGCCAGCAGCTCCTTAACTAGCGGGGTAGGCAATGAGCAGTTCTTC	CASSSLTSGVGNEQFF
TRBJ2-6	TRBV7-2	few	NA	TGTGCCAGCAGCTTAGTGGGCAGGGTAACTGGGGCCAACGTCCTGACTTTC	CASSLVGRVTGANVLTF
TRBJ2-1	TRBV19	few	NA	TGTGCCAGTAGTATAGGCCTGGGTTTAGGGTCCTACAATGAGCAGTTCTTC	CASSIGLGLGSYNEQFF
TRBJ2-3	TRBV20-1	many	TRBD2	TGCAGTGCTAGACGGACTAGCGGCCGGGGAGATACGCAGTATTTT	CSARRTSGRGDTQYF
TRBJ2-5	TRBV7-9	many	NA	TGTGCCAGCAGCTTATCTGGGAATCAAGAGACCCAGTACTTC	CASSLSGNQETQYF
TRBJ1-2	TRBV7-9	few	NA	TGTGCCAGCACCACAGACAGTAACTATGGCTACACCTTC	CASTTDSNYGYTF
TRBJ2-4	TRBV18	many	NA	TGTGCCAGCTCACCACCGGAGTGGCAGGGGTTAGGCAAAAACATTCAGTACTTC	CASSPPEWQGLGKNIQYF
TRBJ2-7	TRBV5-1	many	NA	TGCGCCAGCAGCTTCCATCCAGGGAATGACGAGCAGTACTTC	CASSFHPGNDEQYF
TRBJ1-1	TRBV7-3	few	TRBD1	TGTGCCAGCAGCGCCCATCAGGGGGGCACTGAAGCTTTCTTT	CASSAHQGGTEAFF
TRBJ2-7	TRBV7-2	few	NA	TGTGCCAGCAGCTTAGTCGACAGCTACGAGCAGTACTTC	CASSLVDSYEQYF
TRBJ2-5	TRBV7-2	many	NA	TGTGCCAGCAGCTTAGTAGGGGAGACCCAGTACTTC	CASSLVGETQYF
TRBJ2-1	TRBV5-1	many	NA	TGCGCCACCAGCGCCAACAACTTCTACAATGAGCAGTTCTTC	CATSANNFYNEQFF
TRBJ2-4	TRBV12-3/TRBV12-4	many	TRBD1	TGTGCCAGCAGTTCCAACAGGGGATCCAAAAACATTCAGTACTTC	CASSSNRGSKNIQYF
TRBJ1-3	TRBV6-1	many	NA	TGTGCCAGCAGTCCCCGTGGGGGCTCCATCTCTGGAAACACCATATATTTT	CASSPRGGSISGNTIYF
TRBJ1-4	TRBV6-1	many	NA	TGTGCCAGCGCGTCCGGGGGTGCAACTAATGAAAAACTGTTTTTT	CASASGGATNEKLFF
TRBJ2-1	TRBV19	few	NA	TGTGCCAGTAGTATATTGGGGGGGCAGAGCTCCTACAATGAGCAGTTCTTC	CASSILGGQSSYNEQFF
TRBJ1-3	TRBV7-2	many	TRBD1	TGTGCCAGCAGCTTAGTCGGGACAGGGGGAAACACCATATATTTT	CASSLVGTGGNTIYF
TRBJ2-1	TRBV13	few	NA	TGTGCCAGCAGCTCTACCCCCCCTTACAATGAGCAGTTCTTC	CASSSTPPYNEQFF
TRBJ1-1	TRBV12-3/TRBV12-4	few	NA	TGTGCCAGCAGTTTAGCCTTATTTGGAGTGAACACTGAAGCTTTCTTT	CASSLALFGVNTEAFF
TRBJ1-6	TRBV12-3/TRBV12-4	few	NA	TGTGCCAGCACCCCTCTTGTGAGGGGAAGTTCACCCCTCCACTTT	CASTPLVRGSSPLHF
TRBJ2-5	TRBV7-7	few	TRBD2	TGTGCTAGCAGCACCGGGACTAGCCAAGAGACCCAGTACTTC	CASSTGTSQETQYF
TRBJ2-3	TRBV5-5	few	NA	TGTGCCAGTGGGGGGGCGAGTAGTGGAGATACGCAGTATTTT	CASGGASSGDTQYF
TRBJ2-3	TRBV10-3	few	TRBD2	TGTGCCATCACCTGGGAGGGGAACATAGATACGCAGTATTTT	CAITWEGNIDTQYF
TRBJ2-6	TRBV5-1	NA	NA	TGCGCCAGCAGCTCAGACTTGTTCCACGTCCTGACTTTC	CASSSDLFHVLTF
TRBJ2-1	TRBV7-9	NA	NA	TGTGCCAGCAGCCCCGGACGGGGTTCCTACAATGAGCAGTTCTTC	CASSPGRGSYNEQFF
TRBJ2-3	TRBV7-8	few	NA	TGTGCCAGCAGCCAGAGGGGGGGCTGGGGAGATACGCAGTATTTT	CASSQRGGWGDTQYF
TRBJ2-5	TRBV3-1	many	TRBD2	TGTGCCAGCAGCCAATCGGCTAGCGGGGTAACGGGGGAGACCCAGTACTTC	CASSQSASGVTGETQYF
TRBJ1-1	TRBV20-1	NA	NA	TGCAGTGCTAGAGTCTGGGGGTTTTTCGCTGAAGCTTTCTTT	CSARVWGFFAEAFF
TRBJ2-7	TRBV5-6	many	NA	TGTGCCAGCAGCAGGTTGGGGTACGAGCAGTACTTC	CASSRLGYEQYF
TRBJ2-7	TRBV24-1	many	NA	TGTGCCACCAGTGATTGGGGGGAACCGCCCTACGAGCAGTACTTC	CATSDWGEPPYEQYF
TRBJ2-5	TRBV7-9	many	NA	TGTGCCAGCAGCCGAGGGTTCCAAGAGACCCAGTACTTC	CASSRGFQETQYF
TRBJ2-3	TRBV29-1	NA	TRBD1	TGCAGCGTCACGGGACAGGGGTTTTCAGATACGCAGTATTTT	CSVTGQGFSDTQYF
TRBJ1-3	TRBV4-3	NA	NA	TGCGCCAGCAAGCTCCAGGGCGAAAACACCATATATTTT	CASKLQGENTIYF
TRBJ2-3	TRBV7-2	few	NA	TGTGCCACCGACGCGGACAGCACAGATACGCAGTATTTT	CATDADSTDTQYF
TRBJ1-5	TRBV20-1	NA	NA	TGCAGTGCTAGAAAGGGAAGTGAACTCAATCAGCCCCAGCATTTT	CSARKGSELNQPQHF
TRBJ2-7	TRBV18	few	NA	TGTGCCAGCTCACTGGATCCCGGACAGCCCTACGAGCAGTACTTC	CASSLDPGQPYEQYF
TRBJ1-1	TRBV7-2	few	NA	TGTGCCAGCAGCTTTCCGGGACCACGGGCTGAAGCTTTCTTT	CASSFPGPRAEAFF
TRBJ1-2	TRBV7-9	many	NA	TGTGCCAGCAGCTTACAAGGGAGGCTGATCACGCCCCTCTATGGCTACACCTTC	CASSLQGRLITPLYGYTF
TRBJ2-5	TRBV27	many	NA	TGTGCCAGCAGGTTAGGGAATTCGGGAACCCAGTACTTC	CASRLGNSGTQYF
TRBJ1-5	TRBV15	NA	NA	TGTGCCACCAGCAGCCAGCTTTGGGGCGTTCGTAGCAATCAGCCCCAGCATTTT	CATSSQLWGVRSNQPQHF
TRBJ2-5	TRBV21-1	many	NA	TGTGCCAGCAGCTCCCAGGGGGGTGTCCAAGAGACCCAGTACTTC	CASSSQGGVQETQYF
TRBJ1-4	TRBV7-9	NA	TRBD1	TGTGCCAGCAGCCGACAGGGGGAAAAACTGTTTTTT	CASSRQGEKLFF
TRBJ2-7	TRBV5-1	NA	NA	TGCGCCAGCAGCTTGGCCGTTTTCCAGGGCGAGCAGTACTTC	CASSLAVFQGEQYF
TRBJ2-7	TRBV12-3/TRBV12-4	many	NA	TGTGCCAGCAGTCCCAAGAGGGGAACCTACGAGCAGTACTTC	CASSPKRGTYEQYF